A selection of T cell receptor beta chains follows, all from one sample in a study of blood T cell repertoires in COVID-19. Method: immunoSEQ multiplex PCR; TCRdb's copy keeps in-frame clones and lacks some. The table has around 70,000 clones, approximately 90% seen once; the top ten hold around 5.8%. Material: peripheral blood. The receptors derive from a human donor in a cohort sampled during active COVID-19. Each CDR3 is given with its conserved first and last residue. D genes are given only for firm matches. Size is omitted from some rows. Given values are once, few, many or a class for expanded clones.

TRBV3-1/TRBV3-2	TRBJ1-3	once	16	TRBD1	CASSTRQDRGGNTIYF	TGTGCCAGCAGCACACGGCAGGACAGGGGTGGAAACACCATATATTTT
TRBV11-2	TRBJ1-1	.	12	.	CASSTGWTEAFF	TGTGCCAGCAGCACCGGGTGGACTGAAGCTTTCTTT
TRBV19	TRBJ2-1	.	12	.	CASNPIRNEQFF	TGTGCCAGTAACCCGATACGGAATGAGCAGTTCTTC
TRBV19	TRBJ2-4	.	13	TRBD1	CASTGRGRSTQYF	TGTGCCAGTACGGGTAGGGGGCGGTCGACTCAGTACTTC
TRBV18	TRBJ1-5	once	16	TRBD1	CASSPLQTGLNQPQHF	TGTGCCAGCTCACCTTTACAGACAGGGTTGAATCAGCCCCAGCATTTT
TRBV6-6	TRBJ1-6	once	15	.	CATALLQGVGSPLHF	TGTGCCACCGCCTTACTACAGGGCGTGGGTTCACCCCTCCACTTT
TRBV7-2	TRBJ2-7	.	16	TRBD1	CASSLFAGQGSYEQYF	TGTGCCAGCAGTTTATTTGCGGGACAGGGATCCTACGAGCAGTACTTC
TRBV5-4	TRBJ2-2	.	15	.	CASSLDQSRTGELFF	TGTGCCAGCAGCTTGGATCAATCTCGGACCGGGGAGCTGTTTTTT
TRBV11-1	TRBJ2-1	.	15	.	CASSSSPGRGNEQFF	TGTGCCAGCAGCTCGTCCCCGGGGAGAGGCAATGAGCAGTTCTTC
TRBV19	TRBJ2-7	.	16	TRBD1	CASSPKTGWGSYEQYF	TGTGCCAGTAGTCCGAAGACAGGGTGGGGCTCCTACGAGCAGTACTTC
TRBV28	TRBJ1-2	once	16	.	CASTAPGWTALDGYTF	TGTGCCAGCACCGCCCCCGGGTGGACAGCGTTAGATGGCTACACCTTC
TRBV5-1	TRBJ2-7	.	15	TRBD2	CASSPLAGGPYEQYF	TGCGCCAGCAGCCCACTAGCGGGGGGCCCCTACGAGCAGTACTTC
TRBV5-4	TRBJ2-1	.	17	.	CASSLGFGGGPSNEQFF	TGTGCCAGCAGCTTGGGGTTCGGCGGGGGCCCGTCCAATGAGCAGTTCTTC
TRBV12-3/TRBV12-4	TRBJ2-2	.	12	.	CASTYHTGELFF	TGTGCCAGCACCTATCACACCGGGGAGCTGTTTTTT
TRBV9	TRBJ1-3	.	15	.	CASLRGAASGNTIYF	TGTGCCAGCCTACGGGGGGCAGCCTCTGGAAACACCATATATTTT
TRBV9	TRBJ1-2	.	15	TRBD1	CASSAASQGAWGYTF	TGTGCCAGCAGCGCGGCCTCACAGGGGGCGTGGGGCTACACCTTC
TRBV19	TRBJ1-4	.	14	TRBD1	CASNTGTANEKLFF	TGTGCCAGTAATACCGGGACAGCTAATGAAAAACTGTTTTTT
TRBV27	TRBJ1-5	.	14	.	CASSTLGGNQPQHF	TGTGCCAGCAGCACCCTAGGGGGCAATCAGCCCCAGCATTTT
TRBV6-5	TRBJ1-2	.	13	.	CASRWGQGYGYTF	TGTGCCAGCAGGTGGGGGCAAGGATATGGCTACACCTTC
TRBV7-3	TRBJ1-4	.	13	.	CASSPGPGEKLFF	TGTGCCAGCAGCCCAGGGCCAGGGGAAAAACTGTTTTTT
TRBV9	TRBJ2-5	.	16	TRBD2	CASSEPSGGLLETQYF	TGTGCCAGCAGCGAACCTAGCGGGGGTTTGTTGGAGACCCAGTACTTC
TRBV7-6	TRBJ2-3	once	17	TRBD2	CASSLQGLGGGTDTQYF	TGTGCCAGCAGCCTACAAGGGTTGGGGGGGGGCACAGATACGCAGTATTTT